This TCR beta chain was recorded in a study of blood T cell repertoires in COVID-19. TCRdb's copy holds only in-frame clones and misses some; the assay was immunoSEQ multiplex PCR. The data show roughly 350,000 clones, with roughly 90% seen just once and about 18% held by the top ten. Germline CDR1 and CDR2: SGDLS and YYNGEE. V was cut by 0 bases and J by 5 bases, with 8 bases left in between. The CDR3 sequence is 14 residues long. The sequence came from a woman in her twenties or thirties who had recovered from COVID-19. J is TRBJ2-2 and V is TRBV9; the D is unclear. The sample was PBMCs or T cells enriched from blood (not recorded which). DNA of the CDR3: TGTGCCAGCAGCGTAGGTGCTGCGACCGGGGAGCTGTTTTTT. Protein product: CASSVGAATGELFF.